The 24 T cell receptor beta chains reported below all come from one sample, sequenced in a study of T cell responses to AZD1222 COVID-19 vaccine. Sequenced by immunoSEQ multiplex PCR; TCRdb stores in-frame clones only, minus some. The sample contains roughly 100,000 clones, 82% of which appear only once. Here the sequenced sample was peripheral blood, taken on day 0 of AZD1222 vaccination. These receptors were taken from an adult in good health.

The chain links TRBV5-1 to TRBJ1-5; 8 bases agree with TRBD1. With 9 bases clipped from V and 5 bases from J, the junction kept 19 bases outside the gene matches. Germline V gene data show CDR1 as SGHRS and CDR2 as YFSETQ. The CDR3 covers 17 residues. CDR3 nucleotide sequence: TGCGCCATCCACGACAGGGGTCTCCTTCTTGGTGATCAGCCCCAGCATTTT. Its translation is CAIHDRGLLLGDQPQHF.

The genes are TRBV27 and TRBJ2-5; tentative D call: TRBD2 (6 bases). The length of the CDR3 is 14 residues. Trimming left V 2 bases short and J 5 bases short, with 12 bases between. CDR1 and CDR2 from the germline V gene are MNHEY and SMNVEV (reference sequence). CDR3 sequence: CASSLRRGGETQYF. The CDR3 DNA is TGTGCCAGCAGTTTACGGAGGGGCGGGGAGACCCAGTACTTC.

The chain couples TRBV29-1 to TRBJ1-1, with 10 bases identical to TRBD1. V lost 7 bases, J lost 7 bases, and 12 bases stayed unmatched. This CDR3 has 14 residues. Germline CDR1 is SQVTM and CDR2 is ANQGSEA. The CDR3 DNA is TGCAGCGCTACACGAGGACAGGGGGATGGTGAAGCTTTCTTT. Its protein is CSATRGQGDGEAFF.

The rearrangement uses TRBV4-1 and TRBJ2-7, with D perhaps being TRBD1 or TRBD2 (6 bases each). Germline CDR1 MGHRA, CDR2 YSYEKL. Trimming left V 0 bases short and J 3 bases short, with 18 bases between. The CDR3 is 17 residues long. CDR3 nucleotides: TGCGCCAGCAGCCAAGATAGCGGCACAGGGAGACACTACGAGCAGTACTTC. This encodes CASSQDSGTGRHYEQYF.

In nucleotides, the CDR3 is TGTGCCAGCAGCTTAGAAGCAACAGTATACAATGAGCAGTTCTTC. Protein sequence: CASSLEATVYNEQFF. The chain couples TRBV7-2 to TRBJ2-1; D is ambiguous. V shed 1 base and J shed 4 bases, with 11 bases lying between them. The CDR3 spans 15 residues. Germline V gives CDR1 SGHTA, CDR2 FQGNSA.

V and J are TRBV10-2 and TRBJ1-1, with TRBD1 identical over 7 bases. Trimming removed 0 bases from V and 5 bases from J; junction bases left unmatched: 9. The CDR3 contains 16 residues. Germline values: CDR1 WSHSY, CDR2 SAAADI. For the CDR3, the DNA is TGCGCCAGCAGTGAGTCGCCGACAGGGCGGGGGACTGAAGCTTTCTTT. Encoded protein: CASSESPTGRGTEAFF.

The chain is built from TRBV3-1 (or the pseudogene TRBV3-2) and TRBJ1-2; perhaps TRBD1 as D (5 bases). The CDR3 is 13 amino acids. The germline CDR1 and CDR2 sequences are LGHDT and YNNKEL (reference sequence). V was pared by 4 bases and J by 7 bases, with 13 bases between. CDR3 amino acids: CASSLGACFGYTF. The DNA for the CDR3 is TGTGCCAGCAGCCTAGGGGCATGCTTTGGCTACACCTTC.

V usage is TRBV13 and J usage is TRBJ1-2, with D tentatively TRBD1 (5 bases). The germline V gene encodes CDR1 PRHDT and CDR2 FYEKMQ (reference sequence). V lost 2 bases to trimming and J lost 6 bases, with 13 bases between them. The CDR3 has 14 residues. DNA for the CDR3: TGTGCCAGCAGCTTATATCAGGGCTCCCATGGCTACACCTTC. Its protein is CASSLYQGSHGYTF.

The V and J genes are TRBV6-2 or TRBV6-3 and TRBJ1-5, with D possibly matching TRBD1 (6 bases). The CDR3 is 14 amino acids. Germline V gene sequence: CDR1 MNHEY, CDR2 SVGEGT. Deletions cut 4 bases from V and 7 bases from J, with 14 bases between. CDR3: CASSWAGAYQPQHF. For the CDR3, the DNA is TGTGCCAGCAGTTGGGCAGGGGCATACCAGCCCCAGCATTTT.

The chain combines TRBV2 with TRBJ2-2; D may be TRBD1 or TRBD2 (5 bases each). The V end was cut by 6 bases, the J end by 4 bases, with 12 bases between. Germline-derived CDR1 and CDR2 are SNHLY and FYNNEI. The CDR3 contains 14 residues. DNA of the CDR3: TGTGCCAGCAGGACCCCGGGGCCCACCGGGGAGCTGTTTTTT. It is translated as CASRTPGPTGELFF.

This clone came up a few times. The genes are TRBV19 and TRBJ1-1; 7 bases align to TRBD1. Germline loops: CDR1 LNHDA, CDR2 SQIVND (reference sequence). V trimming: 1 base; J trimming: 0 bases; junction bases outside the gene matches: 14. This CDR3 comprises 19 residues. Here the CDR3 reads CASSIVGHRGRVMNTEAFF. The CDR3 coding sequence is TGTGCCAGTAGTATAGTTGGCCACAGGGGCCGAGTTATGAACACTGAAGCTTTCTTT.

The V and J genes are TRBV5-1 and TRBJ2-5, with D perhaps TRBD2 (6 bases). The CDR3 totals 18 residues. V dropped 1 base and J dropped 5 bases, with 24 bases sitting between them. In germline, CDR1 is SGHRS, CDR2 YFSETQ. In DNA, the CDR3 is TGCGCCAGCAGCTTGTCTAATCTGGATCGGGGGATTTATGAGACCCAGTACTTC. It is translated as CASSLSNLDRGIYETQYF.

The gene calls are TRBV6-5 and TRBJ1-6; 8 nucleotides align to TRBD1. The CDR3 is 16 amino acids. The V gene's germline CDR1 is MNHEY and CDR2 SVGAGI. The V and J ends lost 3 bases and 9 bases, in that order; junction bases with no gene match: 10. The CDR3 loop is CASSYYTDRGTSPLHF. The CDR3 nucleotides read TGTGCCAGCAGTTATTACACCGACAGGGGAACTTCACCCCTCCACTTT.

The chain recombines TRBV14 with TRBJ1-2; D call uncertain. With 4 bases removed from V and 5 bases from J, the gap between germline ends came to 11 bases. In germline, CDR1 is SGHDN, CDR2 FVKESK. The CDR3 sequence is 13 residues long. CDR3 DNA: TGTGCCAGCAGCCTCAACACGGCTTATGGCTACACCTTC. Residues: CASSLNTAYGYTF. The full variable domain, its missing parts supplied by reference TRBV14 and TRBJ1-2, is EAGVTQFPSHSVIEKGQTVTLRCDPISGHDNLYWYRRVMGKEIKFLLHFVKESKQDESGMPNNRFLAERTGGTYSTLKVQPAELEDSGVYFCASSLNTAYGYTFGSGTRLTVV.

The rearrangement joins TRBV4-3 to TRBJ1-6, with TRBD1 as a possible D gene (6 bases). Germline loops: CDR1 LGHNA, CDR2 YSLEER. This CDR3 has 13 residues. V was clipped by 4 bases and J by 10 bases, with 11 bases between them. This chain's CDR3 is CASSPDQGSPLHF. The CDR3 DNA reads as TGCGCCAGCAGCCCGGACCAGGGGTCACCCCTCCACTTT.

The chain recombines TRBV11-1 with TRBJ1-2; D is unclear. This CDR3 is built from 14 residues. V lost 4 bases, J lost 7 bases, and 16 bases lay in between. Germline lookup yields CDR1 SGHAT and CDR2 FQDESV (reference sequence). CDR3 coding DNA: TGTGCCAGCAGCTATACCGACATAGGCTCTGGCTACACCTTC. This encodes CASSYTDIGSGYTF.

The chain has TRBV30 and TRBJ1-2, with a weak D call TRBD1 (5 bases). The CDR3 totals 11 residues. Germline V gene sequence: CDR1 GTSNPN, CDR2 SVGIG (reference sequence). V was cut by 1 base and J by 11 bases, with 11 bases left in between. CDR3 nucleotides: TGTGCCTGGAGTGATGCGGGGGAGTACACCTTC. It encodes CAWSDAGEYTF. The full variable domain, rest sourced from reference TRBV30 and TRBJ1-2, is SQTIHQWPATLVQPVGSPLSLECTVEGTSNPNLYWYRQAAGRGLQLLFYSVGIGQISSEVPQNLSASRPQDRQFILSSKKLLLSDSGFYLCAWSDAGEYTFGSGTRLTVV.

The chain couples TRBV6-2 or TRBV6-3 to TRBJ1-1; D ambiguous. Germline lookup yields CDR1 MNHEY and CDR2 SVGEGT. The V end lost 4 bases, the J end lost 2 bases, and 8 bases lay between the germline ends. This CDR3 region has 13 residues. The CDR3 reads CASSSIPNTEAFF. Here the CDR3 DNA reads TGTGCCAGCAGTTCGATCCCTAACACTGAAGCTTTCTTT.

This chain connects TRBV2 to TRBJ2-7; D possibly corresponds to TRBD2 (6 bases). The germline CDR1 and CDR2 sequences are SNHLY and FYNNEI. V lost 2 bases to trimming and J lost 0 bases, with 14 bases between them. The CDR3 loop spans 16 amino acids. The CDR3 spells CASSEPGGATSYEQYF. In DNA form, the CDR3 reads TGTGCCAGCAGTGAACCCGGGGGTGCAACCTCCTACGAGCAGTACTTC.

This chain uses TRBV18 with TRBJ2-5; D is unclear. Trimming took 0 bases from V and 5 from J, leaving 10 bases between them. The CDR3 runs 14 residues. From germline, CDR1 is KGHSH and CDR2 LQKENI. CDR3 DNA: TGTGCCAGCTCACCACCGGCTGGATTTGAGACCCAGTACTTC. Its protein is CASSPPAGFETQYF. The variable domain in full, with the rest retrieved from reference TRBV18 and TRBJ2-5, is NAGVMQNPRHLVRRRGQEARLRCSPMKGHSHVYWYRQLPEEGLKFMVYLQKENIIDESGMPKERFSAEFPKEGPSILRIQQVVRGDSAAYFCASSPPAGFETQYFGPGTRLLVL.

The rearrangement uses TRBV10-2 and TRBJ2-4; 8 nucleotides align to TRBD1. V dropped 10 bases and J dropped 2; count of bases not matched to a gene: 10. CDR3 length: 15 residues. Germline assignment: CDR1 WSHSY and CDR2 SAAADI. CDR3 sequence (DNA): TGCGCCACCCTGGACAGGGACGGGACCAAAAACATTCAGTACTTC. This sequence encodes CATLDRDGTKNIQYF.

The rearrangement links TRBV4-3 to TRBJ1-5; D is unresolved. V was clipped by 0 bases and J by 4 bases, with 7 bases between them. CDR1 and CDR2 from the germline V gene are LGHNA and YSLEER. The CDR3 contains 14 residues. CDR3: CASSQEWLNQPQHF. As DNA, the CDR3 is TGCGCCAGCAGCCAAGAATGGTTGAATCAGCCCCAGCATTTT.

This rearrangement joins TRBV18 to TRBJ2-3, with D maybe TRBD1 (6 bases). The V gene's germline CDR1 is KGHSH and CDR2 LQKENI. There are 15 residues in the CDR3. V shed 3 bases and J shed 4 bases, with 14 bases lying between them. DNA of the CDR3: TGTGCCAGCTCACCTCTGAATCACAGGGCAGATACGCAGTATTTT. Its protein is CASSPLNHRADTQYF. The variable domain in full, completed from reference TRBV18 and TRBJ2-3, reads NAGVMQNPRHLVRRRGQEARLRCSPMKGHSHVYWYRQLPEEGLKFMVYLQKENIIDESGMPKERFSAEFPKEGPSILRIQQVVRGDSAAYFCASSPLNHRADTQYFGPGTRLTVL.

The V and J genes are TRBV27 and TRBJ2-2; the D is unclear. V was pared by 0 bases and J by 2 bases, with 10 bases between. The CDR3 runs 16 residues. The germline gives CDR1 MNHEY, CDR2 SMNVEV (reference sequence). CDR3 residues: CASSLSGRINTGELFF. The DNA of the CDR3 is TGTGCCAGCAGTTTATCGGGCAGGATCAACACCGGGGAGCTGTTTTTT.